This T cell receptor beta chain was sequenced for a study of blood T cell repertoires in COVID-19. Study in general: From T cells, B-cell-depleted T cells, or PBMCs came the material, which was cDNA or gDNA.

The J segment lost 5 bases and the V segment lost 3 bases, leaving 14 bases of the junction unmatched. CDR1 and CDR2 (germline): MDHEN, SYDVKM. This CDR3 comprises 19 residues. Original processing notes: Researchers report that nucleated cell counts were estimated from reference gene primer amplification. The method was immunoSEQ multiplex PCR; TCRdb's version includes in-frame clones alone and lacks a portion of them. V, J and clone size are taken as reported in that table, and D and trimming were inferred from the DNA itself. The sample carries around 99,000 clones, over 60% recorded once. This clone has a handful of counts.

This receptor was taken from a human donor in a cohort sampled during active or convalescent COVID-19. The chain employs TRBV28 and TRBJ2-3; 13 positions agree with TRBD2. Source material: peripheral blood. The CDR3 is CASSFFLTSGRGGGDTQYF. CDR3 DNA: TGTGCCAGCAGTTTCTTCCTTACTAGCGGGAGGGGAGGGGGAGATACGCAGTATTTT.